This T cell receptor (beta chain) was captured by sequencing in a study of T cell repertoires in cytomegalovirus infection. Overall study context: In public TCR beta signatures, there were indications of both CMV infection and matching HLA type.

Each CDR3 protein is one row after TCRdb ran MiXCR on the reads. In the table there are around 570,000 distinct CDR3 sequences, roughly 42% of which are singletons. For this clonotype: Its antigen is unidentified.

The sample was cultured PBMCs, taken from culture after CMV antigen stimulation. This clonotype was sampled from a human donor in good health (CMV status not recorded). Some clones in this sample may be carry-over from other donors' samples.

CDR3 nucleotide sequence: TGTGCCAGCAGCCCTCGGAGGGGCCCACGAAACACCATATATTTT. It specifies CASSPRRGPRNTIYF. The rearrangement links TRBV4-2 to TRBJ1-3; perhaps TRBD1 as D (5 bases). Trimming took off 4 bases at V and 5 bases at J, with 15 bases between the two ends. The CDR3 loop spans 15 amino acids. CDR1 and CDR2 from the germline V gene are LGHNA and YNFKEQ.